This TCR beta chain appears in the sequencing data of a study of blood T cell repertoires in COVID-19. Study information: Samples representing acute and convalescent COVID-19 were sourced from the United States, Italy and Spain.

Libraries were prepared by immunoSEQ multiplex PCR; TCRdb keeps only in-frame clonotypes and omits some of them. Here the sample spans just over 150,000 clones, roughly 88% being singletons. Germline V gene data show CDR1 as SGHDN and CDR2 as FVKESK. This CDR3 has 16 amino acids. V was clipped by 1 base and J by 3 bases; unmatched bases: 7. The V gene is TRBV14, the J gene TRBJ2-7, with 9 bases matching TRBD1. The material sequenced was peripheral blood. The source of this sequence is a woman in her 50s with acute or convalescent COVID-19. The CDR3 coding sequence is TGTGCCAGCAGCCAAGTCCCACCGGGACAGGGCTACGAGCAGTACTTC. Its translation is CASSQVPPGQGYEQYF. Using reference TRBV14 and TRBJ2-7 for the parts outside the CDR3, the full variable domain is EAGVTQFPSHSVIEKGQTVTLRCDPISGHDNLYWYRRVMGKEIKFLLHFVKESKQDESGMPNNRFLAERTGGTYSTLKVQPAELEDSGVYFCASSQVPPGQGYEQYFGPGTRLTVT.